These 21 T cell receptor beta chains originate from one sample sequenced in a study of blood T cell repertoires in COVID-19. The repertoire was sequenced with immunoSEQ multiplex PCR; TCRdb's copy has only in-frame clones and lacks some. The data hold approximately 50,000 clones, with about 82% observed a single time. Sequenced sample: peripheral blood. These receptors all stem from an elderly woman with acute or convalescent COVID-19.

This clone was detected only once. J is TRBJ1-1 and V is TRBV11-3; maybe TRBD1 (5 bases). Trimming stripped 2 bases from V and 3 bases from J, with 13 bases between. There are 15 residues in the CDR3. Germline V gene lookup returns CDR1 SGHNT and CDR2 YENEEA. The CDR3 DNA is TGTGCCAGCAGCTTACCCCAGGGTAGGTACACTGAAGCTTTCTTT. Translated: CASSLPQGRYTEAFF.

This chain connects TRBV19 to TRBJ1-2; 7 bases agree with TRBD1. This CDR3 region has 15 residues. V lost 5 bases to trimming and J lost 8 bases; unmatched junction nucleotides: 14. Germline loops: CDR1 LNHDA, CDR2 SQIVND (reference sequence). CDR3: CASSAATGAARGYTF. Written as DNA, the CDR3 is TGTGCCAGTAGTGCGGCCACAGGGGCTGCAAGGGGCTACACCTTC.

On this clone itself: Sequence at one end of the junction differs from germline and may be a read error. This chain connects TRBV3-1 (or the pseudogene TRBV3-2) to TRBJ2-7, with D hard to call. CDR1 and CDR2 from the germline V gene are LGHDT and YNNKEL (reference sequence). This CDR3 is 11 amino acids long. CDR3 loop: CASSQAYEQYF. In nucleotides, the CDR3 is TGTGCCAGCAGTCAAGCGTACGAGCAGTACTTC.

CDR3 sequence reads: CASSQDRTSEQYV. The CDR3 nucleotides read TGTGCCAGCAGCCAAGATCGCACTAGCGAGCAGTACGTC. The chain is built from TRBV3-1 (or the pseudogene TRBV3-2) and TRBJ2-7, with a tentative D call TRBD2 (5 bases). Germline V gene sequence: CDR1 LGHDT, CDR2 YNNKEL (reference sequence). The length of the CDR3 is 13 residues. V lost 0 bases and J 6 bases, leaving 9 bases between the germline ends.

This chain joins TRBV9 and TRBJ2-1; 9 nucleotides match TRBD1. This CDR3 region has 16 residues. Germline V lookup: CDR1 SGDLS, CDR2 YYNGEE. With V trimmed by 4 bases and J by 2 bases, 7 bases remained unmatched. This CDR3 reads CASSSSGQGTYNEQFF. The DNA for the CDR3 is TGTGCCAGCAGCAGCTCGGGACAGGGAACCTACAATGAGCAGTTCTTC.

This clone was recorded only once. J is TRBJ2-5 and V is TRBV12-3 or TRBV12-4, with D unclear. The CDR3 is 12 amino acids. With 7 bases removed from V and 7 bases from J, the gap between germline ends came to 13 bases. The CDR3 loop reads CASKFSGGTQYF. The DNA for the CDR3 is TGTGCCAGCAAATTTAGTGGTGGGACCCAGTACTTC.

The chain recombines TRBV7-2 with TRBJ2-1; D remains unclear. CDR1 and CDR2 from the germline V gene are SGHTA and FQGNSA. The V end lost 3 bases, the J end lost 2 bases, and 8 bases lay between the germline ends. The CDR3 has 14 residues. CDR3 residues: CASSFTQTYNEQFF. CDR3 nucleotide sequence: TGTGCCAGCAGCTTTACACAGACCTACAATGAGCAGTTCTTC.

The CDR3 is CASSFNPGNTDTQYF. CDR3 nucleotide sequence: TGTGCCAGCAGCTTTAATCCCGGGAACACAGATACGCAGTATTTT. The chain is built from TRBV7-6 and TRBJ2-3, with a weak D call TRBD2 (5 bases). There are 15 residues in the CDR3. Trimming pared 3 bases from V and 2 bases from J, leaving 12 bases between. CDR1 SGHVS and CDR2 FNYEAQ come from the germline V gene.

This rearrangement joins TRBV15 to TRBJ2-1; 7 nucleotides match TRBD2. Germline CDR1 LNHNV, CDR2 YYDKDF (reference sequence). The CDR3 contains 13 residues. After removal of 5 bases from V and 6 bases from J, the junction contained 4 bases not matched to a gene. The CDR3 bases are TGTGCCACCAGCGGCGGGGAGGGCAATGAGCAGTTCTTC. This encodes CATSGGEGNEQFF. Supplemented by reference TRBV15 and TRBJ2-1, the full variable domain reads DAMVIQNPRYQVTQFGKPVTLSCSQTLNHNVMYWYQQKSSQAPKLLFHYYDKDFNNEADTPDNFQSRRPNTSFCFLDIRSPGLGDTAMYLCATSGGEGNEQFFGPGTRLTVL.

This clone was recorded only once. The sample has other DNA sequences that encode this CDR3 too. The chain has TRBV11-2 and TRBJ2-1; 9 bases match TRBD1. Germline V gene lookup returns CDR1 SGHAT and CDR2 FQNNGV. This CDR3 region has 16 residues. V dropped 3 bases and J dropped 0; count of bases not matched to a gene: 3. This CDR3 is CASSLGQGSSYNEQFF. CDR3 in DNA: TGTGCCAGCAGCTTGGGACAGGGAAGCTCCTACAATGAGCAGTTCTTC.

The CDR3 DNA reads TGTGCCAGCTCACCTGCCCGGGTGAACACTGAAGCTTTCTTT. It is translated as CASSPARVNTEAFF. The chain combines TRBV18 with TRBJ1-1; D is ambiguous. Germline V gives CDR1 KGHSH, CDR2 LQKENI. With 3 bases removed from V and 0 bases from J, the gap between germline ends came to 8 bases. This CDR3 has 14 residues.

This clone showed up just once. The genes are TRBV7-2 and TRBJ1-6; TRBD1 matches at 7 bases. V lost 5 bases, J lost 6 bases, and 19 bases stayed unmatched. The CDR3 consists of 19 residues. Per the germline V gene, CDR1 is SGHTA and CDR2 is FQGNSA. In DNA form, the CDR3 reads TGTGCCAGCAGCGTCCCCGGGACAGTACCATCCCCTACTAATTCACCCCTCCACTTT. Its protein is CASSVPGTVPSPTNSPLHF.

The chain has TRBV28 and TRBJ1-2; tentative D call: TRBD1 (6 bases). Trimming removed 7 bases from V and 8 bases from J, with 20 bases in between. The CDR3 consists of 14 residues. Germline values: CDR1 MDHEN, CDR2 SYDVKM. For the CDR3, the DNA is TGTGCCAGCACGCTGGACAGCTACATCTCCGGCTACACCTTC. Its protein product is CASTLDSYISGYTF.

Note on this clone: Other nucleotide sequences in the sample specify the same CDR3. The chain employs TRBV11-2 and TRBJ1-1, with no clear D. The CDR3 runs to 12 residues. From germline, CDR1 is SGHAT and CDR2 FQNNGV. Deletions cut 0 bases from V and 4 bases from J, with 3 bases between. The CDR3 loop reads CASSLDRTEAFF. The DNA of the CDR3 is TGTGCCAGCAGCTTAGATCGCACTGAAGCTTTCTTT.

The gene calls are TRBV9 and TRBJ2-1, with a possible D match to TRBD1 (5 bases). This CDR3 comprises 15 residues. Trimming cost V 4 bases and J 4 bases, with 15 bases left between them. Germline V CDR1 and CDR2: SGDLS, YYNGEE. CDR3 bases: TGTGCCAGCAGCCTCACTGACAGCTTATACAATGAGCAGTTCTTC. Translation gives CASSLTDSLYNEQFF.

J is TRBJ1-6 and V is TRBV19; D is uncertain. V was clipped by 6 bases and J by 10 bases, with 10 bases between them. CDR3 length equals 12 residues. CDR1 and CDR2 from the germline V gene are LNHDA and SQIVND (reference sequence). The CDR3 DNA sequence: TGTGCCAGTAGATTGTTGCAGTCACCCCTCCACTTT. Translated: CASRLLQSPLHF.

J is TRBJ2-7 and V is TRBV7-9; D possibly corresponds to TRBD1 (5 bases). This CDR3 is 14 amino acids long. The germline V gene encodes CDR1 SEHNR and CDR2 FQNEAQ (reference sequence). V lost 1 base, J lost 3 bases, and 10 bases lay in between. This CDR3 reads CASSLGGRDYEQYV. In nucleotides, the CDR3 is TGTGCCAGCAGCTTAGGAGGCAGGGACTACGAGCAGTACGTC.

The rearrangement links TRBV11-2 to TRBJ2-3; no reliable D call. The CDR3 runs to 15 residues. Trimming cost V 3 bases and J 0 bases, with 10 bases left between them. CDR1 and CDR2 (germline): SGHAT, FQNNGV. Here the CDR3 reads CASSFLVSSTDTQYF. Written as DNA, the CDR3 is TGTGCCAGCAGCTTTCTCGTGAGTAGCACAGATACGCAGTATTTT.

The chain links TRBV3-1 (or the pseudogene TRBV3-2) to TRBJ2-3; maybe TRBD2 (5 bases). V lost 1 base and J 1 base, leaving 9 bases between the germline ends. The V gene's germline CDR1 is LGHDT and CDR2 YNNKEL (reference sequence). The CDR3 runs to 15 residues. CDR3 amino acids: CASSQVRGRTDTQYF. DNA of the CDR3: TGTGCCAGCAGCCAAGTTCGGGGTCGCACAGATACGCAGTATTTT.

The rearrangement uses TRBV5-6 and TRBJ2-7, with TRBD2 matching 10 bases. The V and J ends lost 4 bases and 7 bases, in that order; junction bases with no gene match: 11. Germline V gene lookup returns CDR1 SGHDT and CDR2 YYEEEE. The length of the CDR3 is 15 residues. The CDR3 sequence: CASSRILAGAREQYV. For the CDR3, the DNA is TGTGCCAGCAGCCGCATTCTAGCGGGAGCACGGGAGCAGTACGTC.

This sequence joins TRBV18 and TRBJ1-3; perhaps TRBD1 as D (5 bases). V lost 3 bases to trimming and J lost 0 bases, with 9 bases between them. Germline CDR1 KGHSH, CDR2 LQKENI. The CDR3 runs 15 residues. The CDR3 protein is CASSPPQGSGNTIYF. The CDR3 DNA is TGTGCCAGCTCACCCCCTCAGGGCTCTGGAAACACCATATATTTT.